This note documents a single TCR beta chain sequence. Its target is not known. The sample is drawn from a study of T cells in Graves' hyperthyroidism and ophthalmopathy. Regarding the study as a whole: Most clonotypes that expanded in the thyroid above 0.001 also showed up in blood.

Germline V CDR1 and CDR2: SQVTM, ANQGSEA. The CDR3 has 13 residues. Losses at the gene ends were 3 bases for V and 5 bases for J; bases not matched to a gene: 2. Aged 18 to 65, the patients had hyperthyroidism that was newly diagnosed and had lasted under 2 months. Thyroid ultrasound, orbital computed tomography, clinical symptoms, and serum thyroxine and TRAb underpinned diagnoses. The PBMCs were sourced from fresh peripheral blood (more than 9 ml). TCR beta CDR3 regions were amplified from RNA transcripts. Carried out on the TCR CDR3, a first-round RT-PCR used the HTBI primer set. MiXCR, run by TCRdb on the multiplex PCR reads, gives a single entry per CDR3 protein. The data hold about 360,000 distinct CDR3 sequences, with approximately 15% observed a single time.

Source material: blood. This chain uses TRBV29-1 with TRBJ2-7, with 12 bases aligning to TRBD1. The sequence derives from a woman under 30 with Graves' hyperthyroidism that later progressed to Graves' ophthalmopathy. CDR3 in amino acids: CSVEGTGGNEQYF. The CDR3 DNA reads TGCAGCGTTGAGGGGACAGGGGGCAACGAGCAGTACTTC.